These T cell receptor beta chains were read from a single sample in a study of OX40 agonist ivuxolimab in advanced cancers. Here immunoSEQ multiplex PCR was the method, and the copy in TCRdb shows in-frame clones only, minus some. The top ten clones hold 0.61% of a sample with around 76,000 clones, approximately 85% of them seen once. Sequencing was performed on CD4+ or CD8+ T cells sorted from blood, taken in a trial of the OX40 agonist ivuxolimab. The source is an adult with an advanced solid tumor such as melanoma, head and neck, liver or kidney cancer. CDR3s include the opening cysteine and the closing phenylalanine or tryptophan. D genes are given only for firm matches. For some rows the clone size is stated as once, few or many, or as a class when expanded; others skip it.

j_gene: TRBJ2-7; len: 14; abundance: .; v_gene: TRBV18; d_gene: TRBD2; CDR3nt: TGTGCCAGCTCACCACCGACGGGAGGTCGCGAGCAGTACTTC; CDR3aa: CASSPPTGGREQYF
j_gene: TRBJ2-3; len: 17; abundance: once; v_gene: TRBV29-1; d_gene: TRBD2; CDR3nt: TGCAGCGTTGAAGACCCGCGAGCGGGGAAAAGCACAGATACGCAGTATTTT; CDR3aa: CSVEDPRAGKSTDTQYF
j_gene: TRBJ2-5; len: 17; abundance: .; v_gene: TRBV6-1; d_gene: TRBD1; CDR3nt: TGTGCCAGCAGTGAGTCGAGGACAGGGGGCAGGCAAGAGACCCAGTACTTC; CDR3aa: CASSESRTGGRQETQYF
j_gene: TRBJ2-7; len: 14; abundance: few; v_gene: TRBV7-2; d_gene: TRBD1; CDR3nt: TGTGCCAGCAGCTTAGTTCAGGGGGCGGGCGAGCAGTACTTC; CDR3aa: CASSLVQGAGEQYF
j_gene: TRBJ1-2; len: 13; abundance: .; v_gene: TRBV11-2; d_gene: .; CDR3nt: TGTGCCAGCAGCCTGGACCGCTCTTCTGGCTACACCTTC; CDR3aa: CASSLDRSSGYTF
j_gene: TRBJ1-2; len: 12; abundance: .; v_gene: TRBV10-3; d_gene: .; CDR3nt: TGTGCCATCAGTGAGTCTGGTTTGGGCTACACCTTC; CDR3aa: CAISESGLGYTF
j_gene: TRBJ1-2; len: 12; abundance: .; v_gene: TRBV21-1; d_gene: .; CDR3nt: TGTGCCAGCAGCCACAATAGGGGCAGGTGGACCTTC; CDR3aa: CASSHNRGRWTF
j_gene: TRBJ1-3; len: 14; abundance: once; v_gene: TRBV7-2; d_gene: .; CDR3nt: TGTGCCAGCAGCCGGGACGTAGGAGGAAACACCATATATTTT; CDR3aa: CASSRDVGGNTIYF
j_gene: TRBJ1-3; len: 15; abundance: .; v_gene: TRBV27; d_gene: .; CDR3nt: TGTGCCAGCAGTCCCGGGACTGGCTCTGGAAACACCATATATTTT; CDR3aa: CASSPGTGSGNTIYF
j_gene: TRBJ2-5; len: 16; abundance: .; v_gene: TRBV7-8; d_gene: .; CDR3nt: TGTGCCAGCAGCTTAGACTTACCAGGGGGGCAAGAGACCCAGTACTTC; CDR3aa: CASSLDLPGGQETQYF
j_gene: TRBJ2-5; len: 12; abundance: few; v_gene: TRBV29-1; d_gene: .; CDR3nt: TGCAGCGTTGGGAAGGGGCCAGAGACCCAGTACTTC; CDR3aa: CSVGKGPETQYF
j_gene: TRBJ1-2; len: 15; abundance: .; v_gene: TRBV5-5; d_gene: .; CDR3nt: TGTGCCAGCAGCCCTATTTTGACGATAGGGGCCGGCTACACCTTC; CDR3aa: CASSPILTIGAGYTF
j_gene: TRBJ1-2; len: 16; abundance: .; v_gene: TRBV5-6; d_gene: .; CDR3nt: TGTGCCAGCAGCTTGGGTGGACAGATATCTAACTATGGCTACACCTTC; CDR3aa: CASSLGGQISNYGYTF
j_gene: TRBJ1-4; len: 16; abundance: .; v_gene: TRBV30; d_gene: .; CDR3nt: TGTGCCTGGAGTATCTATTTGGGGGGAGACGCTGAAAAACTGTTTTTT; CDR3aa: CAWSIYLGGDAEKLFF
j_gene: TRBJ2-7; len: 15; abundance: few; v_gene: TRBV6-5; d_gene: TRBD2; CDR3nt: TGTGCCAGCAGTTACTCGGCTAGCGGGGGGTACGAGCAGTACTTC; CDR3aa: CASSYSASGGYEQYF
j_gene: TRBJ2-1; len: 15; abundance: .; v_gene: TRBV5-1; d_gene: TRBD2; CDR3nt: TGCGCCAGCAGCTTGCCTAGCGGCCTTTTGGATGAGCAGTTCTTC; CDR3aa: CASSLPSGLLDEQFF
j_gene: TRBJ2-1; len: 17; abundance: .; v_gene: TRBV7-8; d_gene: TRBD1; CDR3nt: TGTGCCAGCAGCTTATCCACCGGGACAGGGTCCTACAATGAGCAGTTCTTC; CDR3aa: CASSLSTGTGSYNEQFF
j_gene: TRBJ2-3; len: 14; abundance: .; v_gene: TRBV5-8; d_gene: TRBD2; CDR3nt: TGTGCCAGCAGCCAGGCGGGGGGCCTAGATACGCAGTATTTT; CDR3aa: CASSQAGGLDTQYF
j_gene: TRBJ2-1; len: 14; abundance: few; v_gene: TRBV19; d_gene: TRBD2; CDR3nt: TGTGCCAGTAGTATAGATGAGACTAGCGATGAGCAGTTCTTC; CDR3aa: CASSIDETSDEQFF
j_gene: TRBJ2-3; len: 13; abundance: .; v_gene: TRBV5-1; d_gene: .; CDR3nt: TGCGCCAGCAGCCCCGGACGCACAGATACGCAGTATTTT; CDR3aa: CASSPGRTDTQYF
j_gene: TRBJ1-6; len: 17; abundance: .; v_gene: TRBV19; d_gene: TRBD1; CDR3nt: TGTGCCAGTAGTACCCCGACCGGGACAGGGCCTAATGCACCCCTCCACTTT; CDR3aa: CASSTPTGTGPNAPLHF
j_gene: TRBJ2-1; len: 14; abundance: .; v_gene: TRBV18; d_gene: .; CDR3nt: TGTGCCAGCTCACCTACAGGTGGATCCAATGAGCAGTTCTTC; CDR3aa: CASSPTGGSNEQFF
j_gene: TRBJ1-1; len: 14; abundance: .; v_gene: TRBV5-1; d_gene: .; CDR3nt: TGCGCCAGCAGCTCCGCCCCGGGGGTCACTGAAGCTTTCTTT; CDR3aa: CASSSAPGVTEAFF
j_gene: TRBJ2-6; len: 20; abundance: few; v_gene: TRBV4-3; d_gene: TRBD1; CDR3nt: TGCGCCAGCAGCCACTTCACGCACGGACAGGGGACTCCTGGGGCCAACGTCCTGACTTTC; CDR3aa: CASSHFTHGQGTPGANVLTF
j_gene: TRBJ2-1; len: 14; abundance: .; v_gene: TRBV18; d_gene: .; CDR3nt: TGTGCCAGCTCACCACCGGAGGCAGGGAGAGGGGAGTTCTTC; CDR3aa: CASSPPEAGRGEFF
j_gene: TRBJ1-3; len: 14; abundance: .; v_gene: TRBV5-1; d_gene: .; CDR3nt: TGCGCCAGCAGCTTGGGGTCACCTGGAAACACCATATATTTT; CDR3aa: CASSLGSPGNTIYF
j_gene: TRBJ2-2; len: 14; abundance: .; v_gene: TRBV29-1; d_gene: .; CDR3nt: TGCAGCGTTGAAGACGGGAAGAACACCGGGGAGCTGTTTTTT; CDR3aa: CSVEDGKNTGELFF
j_gene: TRBJ1-6; len: 14; abundance: once; v_gene: TRBV30; d_gene: .; CDR3nt: TGTGCCTGGAGTGTACTAGGGGACTCTTCACCCCTCCACTTT; CDR3aa: CAWSVLGDSSPLHF
j_gene: TRBJ1-1; len: 14; abundance: .; v_gene: TRBV27; d_gene: TRBD1; CDR3nt: TGTGCCAGCAGCCTCACAGGGGGCAGGGCTGAAGCTTTCTTT; CDR3aa: CASSLTGGRAEAFF
j_gene: TRBJ2-7; len: 15; abundance: .; v_gene: TRBV2; d_gene: .; CDR3nt: TGTGCCAGCAGTGGCAGGGGGGCCGGATCCTACGAGCAGTACTTC; CDR3aa: CASSGRGAGSYEQYF
j_gene: TRBJ2-1; len: 15; abundance: once; v_gene: TRBV30; d_gene: TRBD2; CDR3nt: TGTGCCTGGAGGAAGGGACTAGCGGGATACAATGAGCAGTTCTTC; CDR3aa: CAWRKGLAGYNEQFF
j_gene: TRBJ2-6; len: 16; abundance: .; v_gene: TRBV7-2; d_gene: .; CDR3nt: TGTGCCAGCAACTCTCCCTCGGGGCCCGGGGCCAACGTCCTGACTTTC; CDR3aa: CASNSPSGPGANVLTF
j_gene: TRBJ2-7; len: 11; abundance: .; v_gene: TRBV7-9; d_gene: .; CDR3nt: TGTGCCAGCAGGAGAGAAAACGAGCAGTACTTC; CDR3aa: CASRRENEQYF
j_gene: TRBJ2-2; len: 19; abundance: .; v_gene: TRBV7-2; d_gene: TRBD2; CDR3nt: TGTGCCAGCAGCTCCACCAGCGGGGGGGCCAGAGGCGGGGCCGGGGAGCTGTTTTTT; CDR3aa: CASSSTSGGARGGAGELFF
j_gene: TRBJ1-6; len: 14; abundance: .; v_gene: TRBV5-1; d_gene: .; CDR3nt: TGCGCCAGCAGCTTGGGGCCACAGAATTCACCCCTCCACTTT; CDR3aa: CASSLGPQNSPLHF
j_gene: TRBJ1-1; len: 15; abundance: .; v_gene: TRBV18; d_gene: TRBD1; CDR3nt: TGTGCCAGCTCACCGTTCGGGACAGCAAACACTGAAGCTTTCTTT; CDR3aa: CASSPFGTANTEAFF
j_gene: TRBJ2-3; len: 17; abundance: once; v_gene: TRBV10-3; d_gene: TRBD1; CDR3nt: TGTGCCATCAGTGAGTCAGAAGGACAGGGGTACACAGATACGCAGTATTTT; CDR3aa: CAISESEGQGYTDTQYF
j_gene: TRBJ1-5; len: 17; abundance: once; v_gene: TRBV18; d_gene: .; CDR3nt: TGTGCCAGCTCACCGGTCCAGCAGGGAGGTAGCAATCAGCCCCAGCATTTT; CDR3aa: CASSPVQQGGSNQPQHF
j_gene: TRBJ1-5; len: 12; abundance: .; v_gene: TRBV6-6; d_gene: .; CDR3nt: TGTGCCAGCAGTTACAACAATCAGCCCCAGCATTTT; CDR3aa: CASSYNNQPQHF
j_gene: TRBJ1-2; len: 14; abundance: .; v_gene: TRBV7-3; d_gene: .; CDR3nt: TGTGCCAGCAAAAAACAGGGCCGCGACTATGGCTACACCTTC; CDR3aa: CASKKQGRDYGYTF
j_gene: TRBJ1-6; len: 16; abundance: .; v_gene: TRBV15; d_gene: TRBD1; CDR3nt: TGTGCCACCAGCAGAGATACCGGGACAGGGAGCTCACCCCTCCACTTT; CDR3aa: CATSRDTGTGSSPLHF
j_gene: TRBJ1-3; len: 14; abundance: .; v_gene: TRBV5-4; d_gene: .; CDR3nt: TGTGCCAGCAGCTTCAGAGGGCCTGGAAACACCATATATTTT; CDR3aa: CASSFRGPGNTIYF
j_gene: TRBJ2-5; len: 17; abundance: .; v_gene: TRBV5-1; d_gene: TRBD2; CDR3nt: TGCGCCAGCAGCTTGGGACTAGCGGGGGGAAACCAAGAGACCCAGTACTTC; CDR3aa: CASSLGLAGGNQETQYF
j_gene: TRBJ2-5; len: 12; abundance: once; v_gene: TRBV5-1; d_gene: .; CDR3nt: TGCGCCAGCAGCTTGGGGGAAGAGACCCAGTACTTC; CDR3aa: CASSLGEETQYF
j_gene: TRBJ1-2; len: 14; abundance: .; v_gene: TRBV10-3; d_gene: .; CDR3nt: TGTGCCATCAGTGGCCAGACAGACCTCTATGGCTACACCTTC; CDR3aa: CAISGQTDLYGYTF
j_gene: TRBJ2-3; len: 14; abundance: once; v_gene: TRBV10-2; d_gene: .; CDR3nt: TGCGCCAGCCCCCCCGGGACTAGCACAGATACGCAGTATTTT; CDR3aa: CASPPGTSTDTQYF
j_gene: TRBJ2-7; len: 15; abundance: .; v_gene: TRBV7-2; d_gene: TRBD1; CDR3nt: TGTGCCAGCAGACAAGGACAGGGTCGAGCCTACGAGCAGTACTTC; CDR3aa: CASRQGQGRAYEQYF
j_gene: TRBJ2-6; len: 16; abundance: .; v_gene: TRBV7-3; d_gene: TRBD1; CDR3nt: TGTGCCAGCAGCAGGACAGGGGTCTCTGGGGCCAACGTCCTGACTTTC; CDR3aa: CASSRTGVSGANVLTF
j_gene: TRBJ2-7; len: 15; abundance: .; v_gene: TRBV7-9; d_gene: .; CDR3nt: TGTGCCAGCACCAACTCAGGGGGAGGCAACTACGAGCAGTACTTC; CDR3aa: CASTNSGGGNYEQYF
j_gene: TRBJ1-1; len: 15; abundance: .; v_gene: TRBV11-2; d_gene: .; CDR3nt: TGTGCCAGCAGCTTAGTAGGACACCTTGGCACTGAAGCTTTCTTT; CDR3aa: CASSLVGHLGTEAFF
j_gene: TRBJ2-7; len: 13; abundance: once; v_gene: TRBV30; d_gene: .; CDR3nt: TGTGCCTGCCATGGCCCAGGAAACTACGAGCAGTACTTC; CDR3aa: CACHGPGNYEQYF
j_gene: TRBJ2-3; len: 14; abundance: .; v_gene: TRBV19; d_gene: .; CDR3nt: TGTGCCAGTAGGCGGAATCTAGAAACAGATACGCAGTATTTT; CDR3aa: CASRRNLETDTQYF